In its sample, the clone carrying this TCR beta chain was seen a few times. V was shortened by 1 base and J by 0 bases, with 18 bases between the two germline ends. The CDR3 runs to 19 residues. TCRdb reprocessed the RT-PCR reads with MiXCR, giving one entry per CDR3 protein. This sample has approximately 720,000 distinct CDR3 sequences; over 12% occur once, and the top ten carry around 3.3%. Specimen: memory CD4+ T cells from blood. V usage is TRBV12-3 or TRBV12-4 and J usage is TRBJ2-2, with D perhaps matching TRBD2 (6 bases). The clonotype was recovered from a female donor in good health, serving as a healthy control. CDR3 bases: TGTGCCAGCAGTTTAGGGACGGGAGAAAAGCAACCGAACACCGGGGAGCTGTTTTTT. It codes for CASSLGTGEKQPNTGELFF.